This is a list of T cell receptor beta chains from one sample in a study of CD8+ T cells in alopecia areata. TCRdb's table, derived via immunoSEQ multiplex PCR, lists solely in-frame clones and lacks some. The sample gives roughly 200,000 clones, roughly 60% of which show up once; about 1.7% is in the top ten. This material consisted of CD4+ T cells sorted from blood, taken at week 0. The receptor set was obtained from a human donor with alopecia areata. The CDR3 runs from the conserved cysteine through the conserved F or W. Each record gives: J gene, V gene, clone size, D gene, CDR3 length, CDR3 DNA, CDR3 protein. A D gene is named only where the DNA matches it firmly. Clone size, where shown, is once, few, many, or a class for clones that have expanded.

j_gene: TRBJ1-2
v_gene: TRBV30
abundance: .
d_gene: TRBD1
len: 13
CDR3nt: TGTGCCTGGAGTGCCACAGGGGGGCATGGCTACACCTTC
CDR3aa: CAWSATGGHGYTF

j_gene: TRBJ1-2
v_gene: TRBV18
abundance: .
d_gene: .
len: 13
CDR3nt: TGTGCCAGCTCACCCAGGGCAGGGGATGGCTACACCTTC
CDR3aa: CASSPRAGDGYTF

j_gene: TRBJ1-2
v_gene: TRBV5-1
abundance: few
d_gene: .
len: 13
CDR3nt: TGCGCCAGCAGCTTGGGCAGTACCTATGGCTACACCTTC
CDR3aa: CASSLGSTYGYTF

j_gene: TRBJ1-2
v_gene: TRBV30
abundance: once
d_gene: .
len: 12
CDR3nt: TGTGCCTGGAGAGGAGAAAACTATGGCTACACCTTC
CDR3aa: CAWRGENYGYTF

j_gene: TRBJ1-2
v_gene: TRBV29-1
abundance: .
d_gene: .
len: 14
CDR3nt: TGCAGCGTTTACATCACAGGGAGGGACTATGGCTACACCTTC
CDR3aa: CSVYITGRDYGYTF

j_gene: TRBJ2-1
v_gene: TRBV30
abundance: .
d_gene: TRBD1
len: 15
CDR3nt: TGTGCCTGGCGGCCGGGACAGTTTAAGGGCTATGAGCAGTTCTTC
CDR3aa: CAWRPGQFKGYEQFF

j_gene: TRBJ2-3
v_gene: TRBV29-1
abundance: .
d_gene: TRBD2
len: 15
CDR3nt: TGCAGCGTTGAAGCTAGCGGGGTTCCCACAGATACGCAGTATTTT
CDR3aa: CSVEASGVPTDTQYF

j_gene: TRBJ2-2
v_gene: TRBV29-1
abundance: .
d_gene: .
len: 13
CDR3nt: TGCAGCGTTGGTGGCAGTTACACCGGGGAGCTGTTTTTT
CDR3aa: CSVGGSYTGELFF

j_gene: TRBJ1-2
v_gene: TRBV2
abundance: few
d_gene: .
len: 13
CDR3nt: TGTGCCAGCAAAACAAACGAGAACTATGGCTACACCTTC
CDR3aa: CASKTNENYGYTF

j_gene: TRBJ2-1
v_gene: TRBV2
abundance: .
d_gene: .
len: 12
CDR3nt: TGTGCCAGCAGCGACTACAGGTTGGAGCAGTTCTTC
CDR3aa: CASSDYRLEQFF

j_gene: TRBJ2-3
v_gene: TRBV29-1
abundance: .
d_gene: TRBD1
len: 13
CDR3nt: TGCAGCGCTTACAGGGGGTTCACAGATACGCAGTATTTT
CDR3aa: CSAYRGFTDTQYF

j_gene: TRBJ2-3
v_gene: TRBV5-1
abundance: .
d_gene: .
len: 14
CDR3nt: TGCGCCAGCAGCTTCGACAGCCTCACAGATACGCAGTATTTT
CDR3aa: CASSFDSLTDTQYF

j_gene: TRBJ2-3
v_gene: TRBV19
abundance: .
d_gene: .
len: 13
CDR3nt: TGTGCCAGTAGTAGCGGGGGCACAGATACGCAGTATTTT
CDR3aa: CASSSGGTDTQYF

j_gene: TRBJ1-2
v_gene: TRBV5-1
abundance: few
d_gene: TRBD1
len: 14
CDR3nt: TGCGCCAGCAGCTTGGGACAGGGAGACTATGGCTACACCTTC
CDR3aa: CASSLGQGDYGYTF

j_gene: TRBJ1-2
v_gene: TRBV4-2
abundance: many
d_gene: .
len: 17
CDR3nt: TGTGCCAGCAGCACCCCCTTCCAGAGGGTGAAAGACTATGGCTACACCTTC
CDR3aa: CASSTPFQRVKDYGYTF

j_gene: TRBJ2-5
v_gene: TRBV18
abundance: .
d_gene: .
len: 14
CDR3nt: TGTGCCAGCTCACCACCGTCGTTACAAGAGACCCAGTACTTC
CDR3aa: CASSPPSLQETQYF

j_gene: TRBJ1-6
v_gene: TRBV9
abundance: .
d_gene: .
len: 14
CDR3nt: TGTGCCAGCAGCGTAGGGTCCGGCGGTTCACCCCTCCACTTT
CDR3aa: CASSVGSGGSPLHF

j_gene: TRBJ1-2
v_gene: TRBV7-2
abundance: few
d_gene: .
len: 17
CDR3nt: TGTGCCAGCAGCTTAGTGTCAGGAATTCAAGCTAACTATGGCTACACCTTC
CDR3aa: CASSLVSGIQANYGYTF

j_gene: TRBJ1-6
v_gene: TRBV27
abundance: .
d_gene: .
len: 14
CDR3nt: TGTGCCAGCAGTTTAGAGGGGGGGAATTCACCCCTCCACTTT
CDR3aa: CASSLEGGNSPLHF

j_gene: TRBJ2-6
v_gene: TRBV7-2
abundance: few
d_gene: .
len: 15
CDR3nt: TGTGCCAGCAGCTCCCGCGACGCGGGGGCCAACGTCCTGACTTTC
CDR3aa: CASSSRDAGANVLTF

j_gene: TRBJ2-5
v_gene: TRBV2
abundance: .
d_gene: TRBD2
len: 16
CDR3nt: TGTGCCAGCAGTGAGCAACTTAGCGGGGCCGGCGGGACCCAGTACTTC
CDR3aa: CASSEQLSGAGGTQYF

j_gene: TRBJ2-3
v_gene: TRBV27
abundance: .
d_gene: .
len: 11
CDR3nt: TGTGCCAGCAGCCTGAGGGATACGCAGTATTTT
CDR3aa: CASSLRDTQYF

j_gene: TRBJ1-6
v_gene: TRBV23-1
abundance: .
d_gene: TRBD1
len: 19
CDR3nt: TGCGCCAGCAATCGTTCAGGGGGCGGTGCACTTATCCAGGATTCACCCCTCCACTTT
CDR3aa: CASNRSGGGALIQDSPLHF

j_gene: TRBJ1-5
v_gene: TRBV7-2
abundance: .
d_gene: .
len: 14
CDR3nt: TGTGCCAGCACCCTATCTAATCTCAATCAGCCCCAGCATTTT
CDR3aa: CASTLSNLNQPQHF

j_gene: TRBJ2-4
v_gene: TRBV6-5
abundance: few
d_gene: TRBD1
len: 14
CDR3nt: TGTGCCAGCACTGCCTCAGGGGACAGCGTCCGACATCGCTTC
CDR3aa: CASTASGDSVRHRF

j_gene: TRBJ1-2
v_gene: TRBV2
abundance: once
d_gene: TRBD1
len: 12
CDR3nt: TGTGCCAGCAGTGAACAGGGGGCCGGCTACACCTTC
CDR3aa: CASSEQGAGYTF

j_gene: TRBJ1-2
v_gene: TRBV27
abundance: few
d_gene: .
len: 11
CDR3nt: TGTGCCAGCACCCTCCTTCTGCCGGGCGCCTTC
CDR3aa: CASTLLLPGAF

j_gene: TRBJ1-4
v_gene: TRBV7-9
abundance: .
d_gene: .
len: 13
CDR3nt: TGTGCCAGCAGCTTAACCCCCAATGAAAAACTGTTTTTT
CDR3aa: CASSLTPNEKLFF

j_gene: TRBJ2-1
v_gene: TRBV29-1
abundance: few
d_gene: TRBD2
len: 14
CDR3nt: TGCAGCGTTGTACCTAGCGGGGGGGTCAATGAGCAGTTCTTC
CDR3aa: CSVVPSGGVNEQFF

j_gene: TRBJ2-1
v_gene: TRBV5-6
abundance: medium-sized
d_gene: TRBD2
len: 14
CDR3nt: TGTGCCAGCACCCTCGGTCTAGCGGGGCGAGAGCAGTTCTTC
CDR3aa: CASTLGLAGREQFF

j_gene: TRBJ1-2
v_gene: TRBV27
abundance: .
d_gene: .
len: 13
CDR3nt: TGTGCCAGCAGTGCCTCGGGTGGGCGAGGCTACACCTTC
CDR3aa: CASSASGGRGYTF